The rows below give T cell receptor beta chains drawn from one sample of a study of T-cell memory formation after mild COVID-19. Each CDR3 protein is one row after TCRdb ran MiXCR on the 5' RACE reads. There are some 49,000 distinct CDR3 sequences in the sample; about 28% occur only once, and 40% to 50% lies in the top ten. Sequenced: PBMCs or a T cell subset sorted from them (not recorded which). The receptor source for this set is a man in his late teens or twenties who had mild COVID-19 (a few samples of this study predate the infection). Cell type and time point are not known. The CDR3 runs from the conserved cysteine through the conserved F or W. Each record gives: D gene, V gene, clone size, J gene, CDR3 DNA, CDR3 protein. A D gene is named only where the DNA matches it firmly. Clone size, where shown, is once, few, many, or a class for clones that have expanded.

.	TRBV12-3/TRBV12-4	.	TRBJ1-2	TGTGCCAGCCTGTCCGAGGGAGCAACCATCTATGGCTACACCTTC	CASLSEGATIYGYTF
.	TRBV5-8	.	TRBJ2-7	TGTGCCAGCAGCTTGGCAGGGTCGTGGCAGTACTTC	CASSLAGSWQYF
TRBD2	TRBV6-2/TRBV6-3	.	TRBJ2-1	TGTGCCAGCAGAAGAGGCGGGGGGGCCAATGAGCAGTTCTTC	CASRRGGGANEQFF
TRBD1	TRBV7-8	.	TRBJ1-2	TGTGCCAGCAGCTGGAACCCCGGGACAGGGGCATATGGCTACACCTTC	CASSWNPGTGAYGYTF
.	TRBV12-3/TRBV12-4	few	TRBJ2-6	TGTGCCACCGCGTCGGGGGTCGGGGCCAACGTCCTGACTTTC	CATASGVGANVLTF
TRBD2	TRBV7-2	few	TRBJ2-7	TGTGCCAGCAGCCCCTGGGGCGGGGGACTCGAGCAGTACTTC	CASSPWGGGLEQYF
.	TRBV5-1	many	TRBJ2-7	TGCGCCAGCAGCTTGGTCGTCCGGGGTAACTACGAGCAGTACTTC	CASSLVVRGNYEQYF
.	TRBV10-3	many	TRBJ1-6	TGTGCCATCAGTGACCCGACAGCTACCCTAATTCCCAATTCGGCCCTCCACTTT	CAISDPTATLIPNSALHF
TRBD2	TRBV20-1	few	TRBJ2-5	TGCAGTGCTAGAGAACTGACTAGCGGAAAAGAGACCCAGTACTTC	CSARELTSGKETQYF
TRBD1	TRBV4-1	.	TRBJ2-7	TGCGCCAGCAGCCGGTTATCGTCAGGGGGAAGCTACGAGCAGTACTTC	CASSRLSSGGSYEQYF